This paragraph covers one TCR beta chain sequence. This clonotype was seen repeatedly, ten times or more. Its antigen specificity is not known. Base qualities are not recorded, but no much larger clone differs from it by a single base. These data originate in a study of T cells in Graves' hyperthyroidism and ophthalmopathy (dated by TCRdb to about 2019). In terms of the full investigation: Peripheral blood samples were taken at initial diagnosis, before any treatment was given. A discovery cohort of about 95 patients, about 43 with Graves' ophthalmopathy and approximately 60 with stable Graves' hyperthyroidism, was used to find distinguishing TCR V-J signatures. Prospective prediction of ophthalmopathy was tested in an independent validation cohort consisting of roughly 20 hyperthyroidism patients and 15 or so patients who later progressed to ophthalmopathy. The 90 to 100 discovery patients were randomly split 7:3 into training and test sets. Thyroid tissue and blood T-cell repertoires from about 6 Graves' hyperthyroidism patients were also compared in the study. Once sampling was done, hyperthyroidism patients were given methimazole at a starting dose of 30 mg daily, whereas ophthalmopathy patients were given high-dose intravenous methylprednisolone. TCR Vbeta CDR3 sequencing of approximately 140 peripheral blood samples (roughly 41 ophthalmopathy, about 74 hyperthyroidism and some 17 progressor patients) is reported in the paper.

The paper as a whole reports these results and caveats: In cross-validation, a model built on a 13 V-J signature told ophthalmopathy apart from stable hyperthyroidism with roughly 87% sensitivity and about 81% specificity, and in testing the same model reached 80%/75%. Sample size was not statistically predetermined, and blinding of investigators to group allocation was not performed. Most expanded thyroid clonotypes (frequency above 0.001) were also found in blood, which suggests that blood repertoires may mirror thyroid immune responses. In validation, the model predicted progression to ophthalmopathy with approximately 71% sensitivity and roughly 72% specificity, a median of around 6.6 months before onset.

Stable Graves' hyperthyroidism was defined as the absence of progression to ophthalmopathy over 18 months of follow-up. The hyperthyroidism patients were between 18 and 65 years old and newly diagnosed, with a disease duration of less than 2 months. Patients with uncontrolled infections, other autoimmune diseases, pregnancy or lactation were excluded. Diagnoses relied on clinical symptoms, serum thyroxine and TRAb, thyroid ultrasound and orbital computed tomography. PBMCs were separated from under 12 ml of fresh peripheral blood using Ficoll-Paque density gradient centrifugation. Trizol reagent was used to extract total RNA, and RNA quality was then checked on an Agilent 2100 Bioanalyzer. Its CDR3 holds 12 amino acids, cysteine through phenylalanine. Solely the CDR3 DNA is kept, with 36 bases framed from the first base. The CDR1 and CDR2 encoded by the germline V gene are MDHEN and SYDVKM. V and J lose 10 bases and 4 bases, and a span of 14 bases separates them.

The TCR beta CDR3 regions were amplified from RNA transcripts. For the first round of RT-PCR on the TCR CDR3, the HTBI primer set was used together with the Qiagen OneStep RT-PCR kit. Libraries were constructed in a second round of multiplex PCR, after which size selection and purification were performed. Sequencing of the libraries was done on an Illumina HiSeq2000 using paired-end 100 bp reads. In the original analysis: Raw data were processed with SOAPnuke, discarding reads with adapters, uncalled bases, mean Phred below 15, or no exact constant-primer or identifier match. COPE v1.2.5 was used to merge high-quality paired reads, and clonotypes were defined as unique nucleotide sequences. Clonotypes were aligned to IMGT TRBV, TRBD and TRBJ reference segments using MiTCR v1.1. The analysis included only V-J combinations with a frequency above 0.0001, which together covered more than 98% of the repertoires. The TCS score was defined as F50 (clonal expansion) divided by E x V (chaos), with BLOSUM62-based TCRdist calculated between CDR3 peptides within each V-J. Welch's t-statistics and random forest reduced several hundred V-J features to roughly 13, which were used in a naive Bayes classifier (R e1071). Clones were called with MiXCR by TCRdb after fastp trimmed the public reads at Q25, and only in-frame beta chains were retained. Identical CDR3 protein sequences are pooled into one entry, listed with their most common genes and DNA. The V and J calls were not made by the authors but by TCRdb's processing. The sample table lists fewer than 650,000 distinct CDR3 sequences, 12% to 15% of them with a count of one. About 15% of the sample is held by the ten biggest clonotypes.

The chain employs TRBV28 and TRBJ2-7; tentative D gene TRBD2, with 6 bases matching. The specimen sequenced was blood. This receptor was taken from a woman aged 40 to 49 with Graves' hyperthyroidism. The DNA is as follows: TGTGCCACCATAACGGGGACTTACGAGCAGTACTTC. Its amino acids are CATITGTYEQYF.